The 22 T cell receptor beta chains below come from one sample, sequenced in a study of CD8 T cells in ankylosing spondylitis. TCRdb called the 5' RACE reads again in MiXCR, with one record for every CDR3 protein. Here the sample spans a few hundred thousand distinct CDR3 sequences, 18% being singletons. Source material: blood, either unsorted or a sorted T cell fraction (not recorded which). These receptors all come from a male donor with ankylosing spondylitis or in good health (not recorded which).

This clonotype was found once. V usage is TRBV15 and J usage is TRBJ2-5; TRBD2 agrees at 8 bases. Trimming cost V 0 bases and J 6 bases; bases outside gene matches: 12. CDR1 and CDR2 from the germline V gene are LNHNV and YYDKDF (reference sequence). CDR3 size: 17 residues. The CDR3 is CATSRDGTGGRAKTQYF. In nucleotides, the CDR3 is TGTGCCACCAGCAGAGATGGAACGGGAGGGAGGGCGAAGACCCAGTACTTC.

This clonotype was detected a few times. The V call is TRBV4-1, the J call TRBJ2-7; D unclear. CDR1 MGHRA and CDR2 YSYEKL come from the germline V gene. The CDR3 consists of 14 residues. V lost 0 bases and J 3 bases, leaving 9 bases between the germline ends. The CDR3 coding sequence is TGCGCCAGCAGCCAAGATATTGCAGGCTACGAGCAGTACTTC. Its translation is CASSQDIAGYEQYF.

This rearrangement joins TRBV6-1 to TRBJ1-4; D gene uncertain. CDR1 MNHNS and CDR2 SASEGT come from the germline V gene. Trimming removed 5 bases from V and 11 bases from J, with 15 bases in between. This CDR3 is built from 13 residues. The CDR3 protein is CASSPQSVGKLFF. The CDR3 DNA reads as TGTGCCAGCAGTCCGCAGTCCGTCGGCAAACTGTTTTTT.

This chain uses TRBV12-3 or TRBV12-4 with TRBJ2-7; tentatively, D is TRBD2 (6 bases). Trimming left V 10 bases short and J 6 bases short, with 10 bases between. The CDR3 totals 10 residues. The CDR3 protein is CATGDGEQYF. The CDR3 nucleotides read TGTGCCACGGGGGATGGCGAGCAGTACTTC.

The chain recombines TRBV9 with TRBJ2-3; 12 bases line up with TRBD2. Looked up from germline, CDR1 is SGDLS and CDR2 is YYNGEE. The V gene end was trimmed by 1 base and the J gene end by 7 bases; junction bases not matched to a gene: 7. The length of the CDR3 is 16 residues. The CDR3 DNA is TGTGCCAGCAGCGTACTAGCGGGAGGGCCTAGAAATACGCAGTATTTT. Its translation: CASSVLAGGPRNTQYF.

This clonotype occurred a few times. This chain connects TRBV20-1 to TRBJ2-1; 9 bases fit TRBD2. The CDR3 runs 14 residues. CDR1 is DFQATT, CDR2 SNEGSKA, per germline (reference sequence). The V and J ends lost 0 bases and 6 bases, in that order; junction bases with no gene match: 3. The CDR3: CSARDVTSGNEQFF. DNA of the CDR3: TGCAGTGCTAGAGATGTGACTAGCGGCAATGAGCAGTTCTTC.

This clonotype was observed a handful of times. The chain has TRBV9 and TRBJ2-5; D is unclear. Germline-derived CDR1 and CDR2 are SGDLS and YYNGEE. The CDR3 is 17 amino acids. Between the trimmed V and J ends, which lost 3 bases and 2 bases, there was a span of 20 bases. This chain's CDR3 is CASSAKDLLGGQETQYF. CDR3 nucleotides: TGTGCCAGCAGCGCGAAGGATCTTCTGGGTGGGCAAGAGACCCAGTACTTC.

The rearrangement uses TRBV27 and TRBJ2-3, with TRBD2 identical over 16 bases. J gave up 11 bases and V 4 bases, and 9 bases lay outside the gene matches. The CDR3 sequence is 16 residues long. The germline V gene encodes CDR1 MNHEY and CDR2 SMNVEV (reference sequence). The CDR3 bases are TGTGCCAGCAGTTCAGGGACTAGCGGGAGGGCTGCGGGGCAGTATTTT. Amino acids: CASSSGTSGRAAGQYF.

The gene calls are TRBV7-6 and TRBJ2-7, with D hard to call. Trimming shortened V by 2 bases and J by 2 bases, and 7 bases separated the two germline ends. CDR3 size: 13 residues. Germline CDR1 SGHVS, CDR2 FNYEAQ. CDR3: CASSLSAPYEQYF. In DNA, the CDR3 is TGTGCCAGCAGCTTATCAGCCCCCTACGAGCAGTACTTC.

This clonotype has more than one count but fewer than ten. The chain combines TRBV4-3 with TRBJ2-3; 8 bases are shared with TRBD2. V lost 0 bases and J lost 1; bases outside the gene matches: 6. Germline CDR1 LGHNA, CDR2 YSLEER. The CDR3 extends over 17 amino acids. The CDR3: CASSQDSLAGRTDTQYF. CDR3 sequence (DNA): TGCGCCAGCAGCCAAGATTCGCTAGCGGGCCGCACAGATACGCAGTATTTT.

The chain is built from TRBV6-1 and TRBJ1-2; the D is unclear. Germline loops: CDR1 MNHNS, CDR2 SASEGT. The CDR3 covers 15 residues. Between the trimmed V and J ends, which lost 5 bases and 2 bases, there was a span of 15 bases. Here the CDR3 DNA reads TGTGCCAGCAGTCCGAACAGTGCCTCGAACTATGGCTACACCTTC. It translates to CASSPNSASNYGYTF.

The genes are TRBV29-1 and TRBJ1-1; D ambiguous. CDR3 length equals 14 residues. V dropped 5 bases and J dropped 9 bases, with 22 bases sitting between them. CDR1 is SQVTM and CDR2 is ANQGSEA in the germline V gene. CDR3 nucleotide sequence: TGCAGCGTTTCCTGGGGATGGAGGGCGATGAAAGCTTTCTTT. Translated, it gives CSVSWGWRAMKAFF.

This clonotype was counted between two and nine times. The CDR3 nucleotides are TGCGCCAGCAGCCGCTCAGGCGGGGAGCTGTTTTTT. This codes for CASSRSGGELFF. The chain has TRBV5-1 and TRBJ2-2; D ambiguous. Germline CDR1 reads SGHRS; CDR2 reads YFSETQ. V was pared by 4 bases and J by 7 bases, with 8 bases between. CDR3 length equals 12 residues.

The chain employs TRBV6-1 and TRBJ2-5; D unclear. Trimming took 8 bases from V and 3 from J, leaving 22 bases between them. The CDR3 covers 16 residues. From germline, CDR1 is MNHNS and CDR2 SASEGT. The chain's CDR3 is CASQANRIGMKETQYF. The CDR3 nucleotides are TGTGCCAGCCAAGCTAATAGGATTGGGATGAAAGAGACCCAGTACTTC.

A few counts support this clonotype. The rearrangement joins TRBV12-3 or TRBV12-4 to TRBJ2-7, with 10 bases identical to TRBD2. V gave up 6 bases and J gave up 3 bases; unmatched junction bases: 8. CDR3 length: 15 residues. The CDR3 here is CASRPGLADIYEQYF. The CDR3 DNA sequence: TGTGCCAGCAGACCCGGACTAGCGGATATCTACGAGCAGTACTTC.

The CDR3 sequence: CASSQGAGAREQFF. The CDR3 DNA reads TGTGCCAGCAGCCAGGGAGCGGGAGCCCGTGAGCAGTTCTTC. The V and J genes are TRBV4-2 and TRBJ2-1, with 8 bases identical to TRBD2. CDR1 LGHNA and CDR2 YNFKEQ come from the germline V gene. The CDR3 consists of 14 residues. The ends lost 3 bases at V and 9 bases at J; junction bases unmatched: 7.

The chain recombines TRBV4-3 with TRBJ1-2; D is unresolved. Germline assignment: CDR1 LGHNA and CDR2 YSLEER. This CDR3 has 16 residues. Trimming cost V 0 bases and J 1 base, with 12 bases left between them. CDR3 DNA: TGCGCCAGCAGCCAAGATCCCGGTACCATTAACTATGGCTACACCTTC. As protein: CASSQDPGTINYGYTF.

The table lists this clonotype with a few counts. This chain links TRBV4-3 with TRBJ2-7; D is unclear. Germline CDR1 is LGHNA and CDR2 is YSLEER. The CDR3 has 14 amino acids. Trimming stripped 0 bases from V and 0 bases from J, with 6 bases between. In DNA form, the CDR3 reads TGCGCCAGCAGCCAAGATACAAGCTCCTACGAGCAGTACTTC. This encodes CASSQDTSSYEQYF.

V and J are TRBV12-3 or TRBV12-4 and TRBJ1-2; 7 bases map to TRBD1. This CDR3 is 13 amino acids long. Trimming cost V 6 bases and J 3 bases; bases outside gene matches: 4. In DNA, the CDR3 is TGTGCCAGCAGGTACACAGGGGACTATGGCTACACCTTC. Encoded protein: CASRYTGDYGYTF.

The sample holds a few counts of this clonotype. The chain carries TRBV12-3 or TRBV12-4 and TRBJ2-3, with TRBD2 matching 10 bases. Losses at the gene ends were 7 bases for V and 7 bases for J; bases not matched to a gene: 17. There are 17 residues in the CDR3. The CDR3 DNA follows: TGTGCCAGCACCCCACATCCGGCTAGCGGGAGACCCTATACGCAGTATTTT. Its protein is CASTPHPASGRPYTQYF.

This sequence joins TRBV4-2 and TRBJ1-3, with 8 nucleotides matching TRBD1. There are 16 residues in the CDR3. Trimming at V came to 2 bases and at J to 0 bases, leaving 3 bases not matched to a gene. CDR1 is LGHNA and CDR2 is YNFKEQ in the germline V gene. DNA for the CDR3: TGTGCCAGCAGCCAACGAGGGACAGGCTCTGGAAACACCATATATTTT. This sequence encodes CASSQRGTGSGNTIYF.

This chain joins TRBV9 and TRBJ2-1, with TRBD1 identical over 7 bases. CDR3 length equals 15 residues. With 1 base clipped from V and 4 bases from J, the junction kept 5 bases outside the gene matches. Germline V CDR1 and CDR2: SGDLS, YYNGEE. For the CDR3, the DNA is TGTGCCAGCAGCGTATTTGACAGGGCTTACAATGAGCAGTTCTTC. Amino acids: CASSVFDRAYNEQFF.